Described below is a single T cell receptor beta chain sequence and its context. The antigen is unknown. The CDR3 is 16 residues long. CDR1 and CDR2 from the germline V gene are SGHVS and FQNEAQ. Trimming shortened V by 6 bases and J by 1 base, and 17 bases separated the two germline ends. The data belong to a study of Ad26.COV2.S vaccination and SARS-CoV-2 variants. About the research overall: Donor was in the COV1001 Ad26.COV2.S trial arm. Doses of Ad26.COV2.S were injected into muscle once or twice, 56 days apart. Study observations and caveats: Spike-specific CD8+ and CD4+ T cell responses reportedly showed substantial breadth after vaccination. Comparable non-spike TCR breadth was observed in vaccine and placebo recipients.

Treatment defined: some 20 received Ad26.COV2.S at low or high dose, single or two shots; 5 received placebo; per-sample allocation not given. Day 63 after the first vaccine or placebo injection was the time point for sampling. Generated by immunoSEQ multiplex PCR, the TCRdb table keeps only in-frame clones and is missing some. Among 350,000 to 550,000 clones listed, roughly 89% were seen once. Source: peripheral blood, taken in a trial of Ad26.COV2.S vaccine versus placebo. The receptor comes from a person aged 18 to 59 who received the Ad26.COV2.S COVID-19 vaccine or a placebo. This chain uses TRBV7-8 with TRBJ2-3, with a weak D call TRBD1 (7 bases). DNA for the CDR3: TGTGCCAGCAGGCGGCTTCAGGGGGGCGGCACAGATACGCAGTATTTT. Protein product: CASRRLQGGGTDTQYF. Variable domain in full (rest from reference TRBV7-8 and TRBJ2-3): GAGVSQSPRYKVAKRGQDVALRCDPISGHVSLFWYQQALGQGPEFLTYFQNEAQLDKSGLPSDRFFAERPEGSVSTLKIQRTQQEDSAVYLCASRRLQGGGTDTQYFGPGTRLTVL.